The 15 T cell receptor beta chains reported below all come from one sample, sequenced in a study of OX40 agonist ivuxolimab in advanced cancers. This table comes from immunoSEQ multiplex PCR, and its TCRdb copy is limited to in-frame clones, with some not included. In the table there are tens of thousands of clones, 70% to 90% of which are singletons. This sample comprised CD4+ or CD8+ T cells sorted from blood, obtained in a trial of the OX40 agonist ivuxolimab. The receptors originated from an adult with an advanced solid tumor such as melanoma, head and neck, liver or kidney cancer.

This rearrangement joins TRBV5-4 to TRBJ1-1; unclear D gene. The V end lost 7 bases, the J end lost 0 bases, and 16 bases lay between the germline ends. The CDR3 has 15 residues. Per the germline V gene, CDR1 is SGHNT and CDR2 is YYREEE (reference sequence). The CDR3 nucleotides read TGTGCCAGCTCCAGACCGTCAGCCATGAACACTGAAGCTTTCTTT. It specifies CASSRPSAMNTEAFF.

The chain recombines TRBV6-5 with TRBJ2-1; 11 bases map to TRBD2. CDR3 length: 14 residues. The germline V gene has CDR1 MNHEY and CDR2 SVGAGI. V lost 6 bases to trimming and J lost 9 bases; unmatched junction nucleotides: 7. The CDR3 region has the DNA TGTGCCAGCAGCTTTAGCGGGGGGGCAGGTGAGCAGTTCTTC. Residues: CASSFSGGAGEQFF.

The chain employs TRBV5-4 and TRBJ2-1; 9 positions match TRBD2. The germline V gene encodes CDR1 SGHNT and CDR2 YYREEE (reference sequence). The V segment lost 0 bases and the J segment 2 bases; nucleotides outside the gene matches: 0. The CDR3 spans 15 residues. Here the CDR3 reads CASSLGGGAYNEQFF. The CDR3, as DNA: TGTGCCAGCAGCTTGGGCGGGGGGGCCTACAATGAGCAGTTCTTC.

The rearrangement uses TRBV29-1 and TRBJ1-2; unclear D gene. Between the trimmed V and J ends, which lost 3 bases and 7 bases, there was a span of 0 bases. The CDR3 has 8 residues. Looked up from germline, CDR1 is SQVTM and CDR2 is ANQGSEA. The CDR3 nucleotides read TGCAGCGTTGATGGCTACACCTTC. Protein: CSVDGYTF. The variable domain in full, with the rest retrieved from reference TRBV29-1 and TRBJ1-2, is SAVISQKPSRDICQRGTSLTIQCQVDSQVTMMFWYRQQPGQSLTLIATANQGSEATYESGFVIDKFPISRPNLTFSTLTVSNMSPEDSSIYLCSVDGYTFGSGTRLTVV.

This rearrangement joins TRBV11-2 to TRBJ2-1; 8 bases are shared with TRBD1. Trimming took 1 base from V and 6 from J; bases not matched to a gene: 5. CDR1 and CDR2 from the germline V gene are SGHAT and FQNNGV. The CDR3 is 15 amino acids. The CDR3 DNA reads as TGTGCCAGCAGCTTAGGGTCAGGGGGCGGCAATGAGCAGTTCTTC. Its protein product is CASSLGSGGGNEQFF.

The V and J genes are TRBV5-1 and TRBJ2-3; 14 bases match TRBD2. Germline V gives CDR1 SGHRS, CDR2 YFSETQ. Trimming removed 4 bases from V and 6 bases from J; junction bases left unmatched: 10. There are 17 residues in the CDR3. The CDR3 region is CASSGGLAGVPWDTQYF. CDR3 in DNA: TGCGCCAGCAGCGGGGGACTAGCGGGGGTCCCGTGGGATACGCAGTATTTT.

The chain recombines TRBV27 with TRBJ1-2; D perhaps matches TRBD1 (6 bases). The CDR3 is 14 amino acids. Trimming removed 5 bases at V and 5 bases at J, with 15 bases between. CDR1 is MNHEY and CDR2 is SMNVEV in the germline V gene (reference sequence). The CDR3 here is CASSAQQGWYGYTF. The CDR3 DNA follows: TGTGCCAGCAGTGCACAACAGGGATGGTATGGCTACACCTTC.

V and J are TRBV7-3 and TRBJ2-7, with D tentatively TRBD2 (5 bases). In germline, CDR1 is SGHTA, CDR2 FQGTGA. Trimming stripped 4 bases from V and 2 bases from J, with 12 bases between. The CDR3 is made up of 14 amino acids. CDR3 bases: TGTGCCAGCAGCTCAACCGGGGTGCCCTACGAGCAGTACTTC. This codes for CASSSTGVPYEQYF.

A single count supports this clone. V is TRBV6-6 and J is TRBJ1-2, with 7 bases identical to TRBD1. Per the germline V gene, CDR1 is MNHNY and CDR2 is SVGAGI (reference sequence). The J segment lost 5 bases and the V segment lost 2 bases, leaving 5 bases of the junction unmatched. CDR3 length: 14 amino acids. The DNA of the CDR3 is TGTGCCAGCAGTTACCTACAGGGGAGGTATGGCTACACCTTC. This sequence encodes CASSYLQGRYGYTF.

The rearrangement joins TRBV5-4 to TRBJ1-1, with D unclear. CDR3 length: 14 amino acids. V was trimmed by 1 base and J by 0 bases, leaving 7 bases between them. Germline V CDR1 and CDR2: SGHNT, YYREEE (reference sequence). Written as DNA, the CDR3 is TGTGCCAGCAGCTTGAGCAGGATGAACACTGAAGCTTTCTTT. Encoded protein: CASSLSRMNTEAFF.

V gene TRBV6-6 combines with J gene TRBJ1-5; D gene uncertain. Germline lookup yields CDR1 MNHNY and CDR2 SVGAGI (reference sequence). Deletions cut 5 bases from V and 4 bases from J, with 12 bases between. CDR3 length equals 14 residues. The CDR3 protein is CASSQPGGNQPQHF. The CDR3 DNA is TGTGCCAGCAGTCAGCCCGGCGGGAATCAGCCCCAGCATTTT.

CDR3 nucleotide sequence: TGTGCCAGCGGCTACAGGGGGGACACTGAAGCTTTCTTT. The encoded protein is CASGYRGDTEAFF. The chain combines TRBV6-5 with TRBJ1-1; 8 bases agree with TRBD1. CDR1 MNHEY and CDR2 SVGAGI come from the germline V gene. This CDR3 has 13 amino acids. With 8 bases clipped from V and 3 bases from J, the junction kept 5 bases outside the gene matches.

CDR3 sequence reads: CAWTSWDEEKLFF. The CDR3 region has the DNA TGTGCCTGGACCTCTTGGGACGAGGAAAAACTGTTTTTT. The rearrangement joins TRBV30 to TRBJ1-4, with D perhaps matching TRBD1 (5 bases). CDR1 GTSNPN and CDR2 SVGIG come from the germline V gene (reference sequence). The V gene lost 4 bases and the J gene lost 8 bases, with 14 bases spanning the gap. The CDR3 runs to 13 residues.

The chain carries TRBV6-6 and TRBJ1-4, with no clear D. In germline, CDR1 is MNHNY, CDR2 SVGAGI (reference sequence). The V end lost 6 bases, the J end lost 7 bases, and 12 bases lay between the germline ends. CDR3 length: 13 residues. CDR3 sequence: CASSPRSAEKLFF. In DNA, the CDR3 is TGTGCCAGCAGCCCGCGCTCGGCTGAAAAACTGTTTTTT.

The V gene is TRBV18, the J gene TRBJ1-5; D unresolved. The germline V gene encodes CDR1 KGHSH and CDR2 LQKENI. Trimming cost V 3 bases and J 1 base, with 7 bases left between them. CDR3 length: 14 residues. The CDR3 coding sequence is TGTGCCAGCTCACCGGTTGGGAGCAATCAGCCCCAGCATTTT. This gives the protein CASSPVGSNQPQHF.